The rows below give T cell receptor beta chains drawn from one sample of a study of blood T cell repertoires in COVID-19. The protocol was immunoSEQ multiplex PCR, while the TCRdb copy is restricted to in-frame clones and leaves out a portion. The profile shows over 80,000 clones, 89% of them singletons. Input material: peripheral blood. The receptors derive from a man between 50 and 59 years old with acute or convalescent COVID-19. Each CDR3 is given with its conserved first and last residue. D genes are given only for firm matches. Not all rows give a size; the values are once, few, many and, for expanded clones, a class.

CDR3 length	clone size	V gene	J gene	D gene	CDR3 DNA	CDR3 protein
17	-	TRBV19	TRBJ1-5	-	TGTGCCAGTAGTAAATCCCGACAGAGAGGTAGCAATCAGCCCCAGCATTTT	CASSKSRQRGSNQPQHF
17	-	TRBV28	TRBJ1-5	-	TGTGCCAGCAGTTTGCGGCAGGGAATGGGAAGCAATCAGCCCCAGCATTTT	CASSLRQGMGSNQPQHF
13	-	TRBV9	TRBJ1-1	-	TGTGCCAGCAGCGTAGAGAGGGACACTGAAGCTTTCTTT	CASSVERDTEAFF
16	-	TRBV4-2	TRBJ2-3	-	TGTGCCAGCAGCCAAGCAACGAGCCGTACCCAAGATACGCAGTATTTT	CASSQATSRTQDTQYF
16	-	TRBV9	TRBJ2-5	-	TGTGCCAGCAGCGTCTATTCTTGGTTCAGCGGGGAGACCCAGTACTTC	CASSVYSWFSGETQYF
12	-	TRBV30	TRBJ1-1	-	TGTGCCTGGAGTCCCCGGACAGTTGAAGCTTTCTTT	CAWSPRTVEAFF
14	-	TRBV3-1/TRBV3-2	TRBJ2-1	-	TGTGCCAGCAGCCCCCGGGGATATAACAATGAGCAGTTCTTC	CASSPRGYNNEQFF
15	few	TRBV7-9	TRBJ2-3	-	TGTGCCAGCAGCCAAACGGGACTGAGCACAGATACGCAGTATTTT	CASSQTGLSTDTQYF
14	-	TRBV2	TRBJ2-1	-	TGTGCCAGCAGTGAATCCAGCGGCCGGGATGAGCAGTTCTTC	CASSESSGRDEQFF
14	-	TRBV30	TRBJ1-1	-	TGTGCCTGGAGTGTATATAGGGGGGGGCCTGAAGCTTTCTTT	CAWSVYRGGPEAFF
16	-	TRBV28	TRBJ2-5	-	TGTGCCAGCAGTCGACGACCGGGACTTAGACAAGAGACCCAGTACTTC	CASSRRPGLRQETQYF
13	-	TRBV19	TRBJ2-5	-	TGTGCCAGTAGTCCGGGACTTTCGGAGACCCAGTACTTC	CASSPGLSETQYF
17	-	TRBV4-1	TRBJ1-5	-	TGCGCCAGCAGCCAAGGGCTGGCTGGGGCTATCAATCAGCCCCAGCATTTT	CASSQGLAGAINQPQHF
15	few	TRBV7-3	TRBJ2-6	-	TGTGCCAGCAGCGCTCAGGGAACTGGGGCCAACGTCCTGACTTTC	CASSAQGTGANVLTF
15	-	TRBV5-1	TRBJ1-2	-	TGCGCCAGCAGCTTTTCGGGACACCAGAGGGATGGCTACACCTTC	CASSFSGHQRDGYTF
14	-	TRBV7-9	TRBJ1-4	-	TGTGCCAGCAGCTTAAGGGGAATTAGTGAAAAACTGTTTTTT	CASSLRGISEKLFF
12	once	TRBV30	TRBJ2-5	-	TGTGCCTGGAGTAATAGCGGAGGGACCCAGTACTTC	CAWSNSGGTQYF
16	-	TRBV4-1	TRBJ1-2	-	TGCGCCAGCAGCCAAGATCCGCCAGGGGATAACTATGGCTACACCTTC	CASSQDPPGDNYGYTF
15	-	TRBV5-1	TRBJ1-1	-	TGCGCCAGCAGCTTGGTGAGTACTCCGAACACTGAAGCTTTCTTT	CASSLVSTPNTEAFF
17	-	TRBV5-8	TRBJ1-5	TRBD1	TGTGCCAGCAGGTTCCCGGGACAGGGGGAAAGCAATCAGCCCCAGCATTTT	CASRFPGQGESNQPQHF
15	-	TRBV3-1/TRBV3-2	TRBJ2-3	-	TGTGCCAGCAGCCGAGACCTTAGCTACACAGATACGCAGTATTTT	CASSRDLSYTDTQYF
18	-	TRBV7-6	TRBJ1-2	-	TGTGCCAGCAGCTTAGCGGTCCGACAGGTCGGGATGGGGTGCGGATACACCTTC	CASSLAVRQVGMGCGYTF
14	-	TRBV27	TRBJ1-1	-	TGTGCCAGCAGTTTTTCAGGCGCAAGCACTGAAGCTTTCTTT	CASSFSGASTEAFF
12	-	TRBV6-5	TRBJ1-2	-	TGTGCCACGAAGGGAGCTAACTATGGCTACACCTTC	CATKGANYGYTF
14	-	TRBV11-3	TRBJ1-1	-	TGTGCCAGCAGCACGGGACACTCGAACACTGAAGCTTTCTTT	CASSTGHSNTEAFF
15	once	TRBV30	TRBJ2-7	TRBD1	TGTGCCTGGATGCCCGTGACAGGGGCTACCTACGAGCAGTACTTC	CAWMPVTGATYEQYF
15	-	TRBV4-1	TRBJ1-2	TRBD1	TGCGCCAGCAGCCAAGATGGGCAGGGGGCGAGGGGCTACACCTTC	CASSQDGQGARGYTF